These 7 T cell receptor beta chains were sequenced from one sample in a study of molecular identifiers for immune sequencing clone quantification (dated by TCRdb to the late 2010s). The receptor library was made with PCR. Sequenced using an Illumina HiSeq 4000. TCRdb reran the public reads through fastp at Q25 and MiXCR, keeping productive beta chains. Every distinct CDR3 protein forms one entry, paired with its most common genes and DNA. In this sample the table shows approximately 90,000 distinct CDR3 sequences, around a fifth of which occur a single time. The top ten clones comprise more than 1% of the sample. Material: naive CD8+ T cells from blood, with Jurkat cell RNA spiked in. What the cell subset or site label conveys for this sample: FACS-sorted CD8+CD4-CCR7+CD45RA+ naive T cells. The receptors were sampled from a human donor in good health. Some libraries in this study had Jurkat cell RNA spiked in.

Notes on this clonotype: This may come from a read error, since a much larger clone is one base off. This likely comes from a read error, as the CDR3 has no conserved phenylalanine or tryptophan at its end. This rearrangement joins TRBV7-2 to TRBJ1-4; weak D call: TRBD1 (6 bases). There are 14 residues in the CDR3. V was shortened by 5 bases and J by 8 bases, with 15 bases between the two germline ends. Germline CDR1 is SGHTA and CDR2 is FQGNSA. The CDR3: CASSPVSGVEKLFL. The CDR3 nucleotides read TGTGCCAGCAGCCCCGTCTCAGGGGTAGAAAAACTGTTTCTT.

The table lists this clonotype with many counts. J is TRBJ1-1 and V is TRBV6-5, with D possibly TRBD1 on 5 matching bases. Trimming removed 0 bases from V and 3 bases from J, with 11 bases in between. The CDR3 is made up of 15 amino acids. Per the germline V gene, CDR1 is MNHEY and CDR2 is SVGAGI. The CDR3 DNA reads as TGTGCCAGCAGTTACTCGAAAAGGGGCTACACTGAAGCTTTCTTT. This sequence encodes CASSYSKRGYTEAFF.

This clonotype was detected many times. This chain connects TRBV6-2 or TRBV6-3 to TRBJ2-2; no reliable D call. V lost 1 base, J lost 0 bases, and 3 bases lay in between. CDR3 length: 14 residues. CDR1 is MNHEY and CDR2 is SVGEGT in the germline V gene. CDR3 amino acids: CASSYLSNTGELFF. CDR3 DNA: TGTGCCAGCAGTTACTTGTCGAACACCGGGGAGCTGTTTTTT.

As for this clonotype: A much more abundant neighbour one base away suggests this may be a read error. This rearrangement joins TRBV25-1 to TRBJ1-2, with D unresolved. V was cut by 3 bases and J by 4 bases, with 9 bases left in between. Germline V CDR1 and CDR2: MGHDK, SYGVNS. The CDR3 has 13 amino acids. CDR3 sequence reads: CASSDSLRYGYTF. DNA of the CDR3: TGTGCCAGCAGTGACAGTCTTCGCTATGGCTACACCTTC.

The V gene is TRBV4-1, the J gene TRBJ2-7; the D is unclear. The germline gives CDR1 MGHRA, CDR2 YSYEKL. This CDR3 region has 13 residues. Trimming shortened V by 2 bases and J by 2 bases, and 7 bases separated the two germline ends. The CDR3 loop is CASSQTRTYEQYF. DNA of the CDR3: TGCGCCAGCAGCCAAACACGGACCTACGAGCAGTACTTC.

In its sample, this clonotype was seen many times. The V call is TRBV12-3 or TRBV12-4, the J call TRBJ2-2; TRBD2 matches 9 bases. There are 17 residues in the CDR3. The V gene end was trimmed by 6 bases and the J gene end by 1 base; junction bases not matched to a gene: 9. The CDR3 reads CASRKKQAGGNTGELFF. The CDR3 DNA is TGTGCCAGCAGGAAAAAACAAGCGGGAGGGAACACCGGGGAGCTGTTTTTT.

With regard to this clonotype: A single base separates this from a much larger clone, so it may be a read error. The rearrangement links TRBV12-3 or TRBV12-4 to TRBJ2-5; 7 bases match TRBD1. The CDR3 loop spans 14 amino acids. The DNA of the CDR3 is TGTGCCCGCAGGCCGACAGGGCCGAAAGAGACCCAGTACTTC. Translated: CARRPTGPKETQYF.